This T cell receptor (beta chain) originates from a study of tumor-infiltrating lymphocytes in primary liver carcinoma. Broader study findings: Paired tumor-adjacent and tumor-blood samples overlapped less than tumor region pairs did. The top-250-clone fraction was significantly higher in tumors than in blood (p = 0.039).

Each 20-30 mg portion of unsorted bulk tissue served as the source for co-extraction of RNA and DNA. Patients' primary liver carcinoma was surgically resected. Patients showed chronic HBV infection and an absence of prior treatment. This clonotype is deemed medium-sized. Its antigen is not known. The length of the CDR3 is 12 residues. Trimming left V 5 bases short and J 8 bases short, with 11 bases between. The V gene's germline CDR1 is SGHAT and CDR2 FQNNGV. With a constant-region primer, TCR beta cDNA was made from about 0.5 ug of total RNA. Three nested multiplex PCR rounds, a slightly modified ARM-PCR, produced the libraries for TCR beta. With TRBV1-TRBV30 forward primers and a C-beta reverse primer, the first two PCR rounds were run for 10 to 11 cycles each. TCRdb recomputed calls from the multiplex PCR reads with MiXCR, one row per CDR3 protein. Here the sample spans about 120,000 distinct CDR3 sequences, roughly 70% being singletons.

V gene TRBV11-2 combines with J gene TRBJ2-3; a possible D gene is TRBD2 (5 bases). The sequenced sample was tumor-adjacent normal liver tissue. This TCR was recovered from a woman aged 55-75 years with primary liver carcinoma and hepatitis B virus infection. DNA of the CDR3: TGTGCCAGCAGCCCCCTCGAGGGTACGCAGTATTTT. Its translation is CASSPLEGTQYF.